A selection of T cell receptor beta chains follows, all from one sample in a study of preoperative IRX-2 immunotherapy in early breast cancer. The data were produced by immunoSEQ multiplex PCR, yet TCRdb's version contains in-frame clones alone and is incomplete. The table includes roughly 30,000 clones, over 80% detected once. The input for sequencing was lymph node tissue, taken from a patient treated with IRX-2 immunotherapy. The receptors were gathered from a human donor with breast cancer. The CDR3 runs from the conserved cysteine through the conserved F or W. A D gene is named only where the DNA matches it firmly. Size values are once, few and many counts, or a class for expanded clones, and some rows have none.

D | J | size | V | CDR3 | DNA
TRBD1 | TRBJ1-6 | . | TRBV2 | CASRTGVDSPLHF | TGTGCCAGCAGGACAGGGGTAGATTCACCCCTCCACTTT
TRBD1 | TRBJ1-3 | . | TRBV18 | CASSPTGVRPSGNTIYF | TGTGCCAGCTCTCCAACAGGGGTCCGACCATCTGGAAACACCATATATTTT
. | TRBJ1-5 | . | TRBV6-8 | CASSYSRAQPQHF | TGTGCCAGCAGTTATAGCCGCGCTCAGCCCCAGCATTTT
. | TRBJ2-7 | . | TRBV28 | CASSLGPSYEQYF | TGTGCCAGCAGTCTGGGACCGTCCTACGAGCAGTACTTC
. | TRBJ2-7 | . | TRBV6-8 | CASSRTGFGYEQYF | TGTGCCAGCAGTCGTACAGGTTTCGGGTACGAGCAGTACTTC
. | TRBJ2-2 | . | TRBV1 | CASSLETQSNTGELFF | TGCGCCAGCAGCCTCGAAACCCAGTCAAACACCGGGGAGCTGTTTTTT
. | TRBJ1-2 | . | TRBV5-2 | CASSLVSGALNYGYTF | TGTGCCAGCAGCTTGGTATCCGGGGCGCTTAACTATGGCTACACCTTC
. | TRBJ1-2 | . | TRBV11-3 | CASSPGAQGNYGYTF | TGTGCCAGCAGCCCCGGTGCCCAGGGGAACTATGGCTACACCTTC
. | TRBJ1-1 | . | TRBV19 | CASSMWAVKGAFF | TGTGCCAGTAGTATGTGGGCAGTCAAAGGAGCTTTCTTT
TRBD1 | TRBJ2-7 | . | TRBV28 | CASPRDRVSVDVGEQYF | TGTGCCAGCCCCCGGGACAGGGTATCGGTTGACGTGGGCGAGCAGTACTTC
. | TRBJ2-6 | . | TRBV11-3 | CASSLVQLVSSGANVLTF | TGTGCCAGCAGCCTAGTCCAGCTTGTGAGCTCTGGGGCCAACGTCCTGACTTTC
. | TRBJ2-3 | . | TRBV11-3 | CASSLVPEADTQYF | TGTGCCAGCAGCTTAGTCCCCGAGGCAGATACGCAGTATTTT
. | TRBJ2-2 | . | TRBV18 | CASSQTVNGGELFF | TGTGCCAGCTCACAGACAGTAAACGGCGGGGAGCTGTTTTTT
TRBD2 | TRBJ2-3 | . | TRBV18 | CASSLLNRLAGGRDTQYF | TGTGCCAGCTCACTCTTAAACCGCCTAGCGGGAGGCCGGGATACGCAGTATTTT
. | TRBJ1-5 | . | TRBV2 | CASTPRQINQPQHF | TGTGCCAGCACCCCCCGACAGATAAATCAGCCCCAGCATTTT
. | TRBJ1-1 | . | TRBV6-8 | CATAQAGTEAFF | TGTGCCACCGCTCAGGCCGGGACTGAAGCTTTCTTT
TRBD1 | TRBJ1-6 | . | TRBV19 | CASSITGQGGNSPLHF | TGTGCCAGTAGTATAACCGGACAGGGGGGTAATTCACCCCTCCACTTT
. | TRBJ1-5 | . | TRBV28 | CASSLFTYSNQPQHF | TGTGCCAGCAGTTTATTTACTTATAGCAATCAGCCCCAGCATTTT
TRBD1 | TRBJ1-2 | . | TRBV9 | CASSVPRDRTSNYGYTF | TGTGCCAGCAGCGTCCCCCGGGACAGAACTTCTAACTATGGCTACACCTTC
. | TRBJ2-1 | . | TRBV6-8 | CASTDRIIYNEQFF | TGTGCCAGCACCGACAGGATCATTTACAATGAGCAGTTCTTC
TRBD1 | TRBJ1-6 | once | TRBV28 | CASSSRTGADSSLHF | TGTGCCAGCAGTTCTCGGACAGGGGCGGATTCATCCCTCCACTTT
. | TRBJ2-7 | . | TRBV29-1 | CSVGWVRGSEQYF | TGCAGCGTTGGGTGGGTCAGGGGCAGCGAGCAGTACTTC